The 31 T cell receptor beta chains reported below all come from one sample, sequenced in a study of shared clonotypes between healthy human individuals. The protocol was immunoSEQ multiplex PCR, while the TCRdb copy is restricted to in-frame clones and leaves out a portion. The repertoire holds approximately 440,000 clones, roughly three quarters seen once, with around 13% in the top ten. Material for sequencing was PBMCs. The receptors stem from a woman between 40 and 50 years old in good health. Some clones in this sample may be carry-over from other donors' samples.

CDR3 protein: CASAERRAGVPHEQFF. The CDR3 DNA reads TGTGCCAGCGCCGAACGGCGGGCGGGAGTGCCCCATGAGCAGTTCTTC. The rearrangement links TRBV7-2 to TRBJ2-1, with TRBD2 identical over 7 bases. J was trimmed by 8 bases and V by 8 bases; bases with no gene match: 18. CDR1 is SGHTA, CDR2 FQGNSA, per germline. The length of the CDR3 is 16 residues.

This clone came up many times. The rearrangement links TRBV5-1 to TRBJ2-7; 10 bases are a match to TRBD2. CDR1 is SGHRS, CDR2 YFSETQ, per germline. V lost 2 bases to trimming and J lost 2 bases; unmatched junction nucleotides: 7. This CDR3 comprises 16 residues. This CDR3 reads CASSFYSGRSPYEQYF. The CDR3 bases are TGCGCCAGCAGCTTCTATAGCGGGAGGTCCCCCTACGAGCAGTACTTC.

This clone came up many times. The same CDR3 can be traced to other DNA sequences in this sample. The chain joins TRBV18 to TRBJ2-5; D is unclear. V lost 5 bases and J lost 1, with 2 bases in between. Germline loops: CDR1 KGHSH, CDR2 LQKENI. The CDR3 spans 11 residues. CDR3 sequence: CASSTQETQYF. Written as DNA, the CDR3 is TGTGCCAGCTCAACCCAAGAGACCCAGTACTTC. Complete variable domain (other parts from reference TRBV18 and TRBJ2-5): NAGVMQNPRHLVRRRGQEARLRCSPMKGHSHVYWYRQLPEEGLKFMVYLQKENIIDESGMPKERFSAEFPKEGPSILRIQQVVRGDSAAYFCASSTQETQYFGPGTRLLVL.

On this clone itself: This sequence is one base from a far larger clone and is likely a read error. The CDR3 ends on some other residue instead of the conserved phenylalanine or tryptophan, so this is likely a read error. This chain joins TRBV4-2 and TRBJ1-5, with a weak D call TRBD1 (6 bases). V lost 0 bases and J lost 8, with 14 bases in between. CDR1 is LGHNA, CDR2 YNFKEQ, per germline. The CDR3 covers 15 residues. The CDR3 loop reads CASSQDQGFGEPQHL. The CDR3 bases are TGTGCCAGCAGCCAAGATCAGGGGTTTGGGGAGCCCCAGCATCTT.

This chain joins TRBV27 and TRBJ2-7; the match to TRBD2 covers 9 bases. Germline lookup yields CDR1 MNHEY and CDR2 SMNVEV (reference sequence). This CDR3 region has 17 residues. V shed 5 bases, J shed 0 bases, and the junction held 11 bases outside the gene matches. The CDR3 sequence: CASSPLSLAGLSYEQYF. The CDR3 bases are TGTGCCAGCAGTCCCTTGAGTCTAGCGGGGCTCTCCTACGAGCAGTACTTC.

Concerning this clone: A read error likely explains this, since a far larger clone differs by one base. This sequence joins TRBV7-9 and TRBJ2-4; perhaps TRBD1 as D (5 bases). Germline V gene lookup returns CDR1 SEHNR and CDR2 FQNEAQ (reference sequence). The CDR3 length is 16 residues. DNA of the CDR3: TGTGCCAGCAACTTAGGGGCAGGTCTAGCCAAAAACATTCAGTACTTC. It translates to CASNLGAGLAKNIQYF.

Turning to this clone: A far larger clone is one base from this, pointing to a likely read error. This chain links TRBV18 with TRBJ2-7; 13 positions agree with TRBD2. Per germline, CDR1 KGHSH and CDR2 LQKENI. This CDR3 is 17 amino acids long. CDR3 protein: CASSSTGTSGIRYEQSF. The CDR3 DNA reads TGTGCCAGCTCATCAACCGGGACTAGCGGGATACGCTACGAGCAGTCCTTC.

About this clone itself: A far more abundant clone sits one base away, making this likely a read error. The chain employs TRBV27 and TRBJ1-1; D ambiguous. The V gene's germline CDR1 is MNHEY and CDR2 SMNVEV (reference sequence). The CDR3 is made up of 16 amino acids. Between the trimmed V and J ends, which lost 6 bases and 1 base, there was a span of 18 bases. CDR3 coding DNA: TGTGCCAGCAGCTCCCGAGAACTAAGGAGGAACACTGAAGCTTTCTTT. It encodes CASSSRELRRNTEAFF.

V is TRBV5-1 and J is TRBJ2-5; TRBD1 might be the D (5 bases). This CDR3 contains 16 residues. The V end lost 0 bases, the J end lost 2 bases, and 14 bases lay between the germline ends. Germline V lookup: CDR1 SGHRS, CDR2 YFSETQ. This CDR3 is CASSLGGSAMQETQYF. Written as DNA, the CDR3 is TGCGCCAGCAGCTTGGGGGGCTCAGCCATGCAAGAGACCCAGTACTTC.

The CDR3 region has the DNA TGTGCCAGCAGCTTAGGACAGCGTGCGCAAGAGACCCAGTACTTC. Protein sequence: CASSLGQRAQETQYF. V usage is TRBV11-2 and J usage is TRBJ2-5; D perhaps matches TRBD1 (5 bases). CDR3 length: 15 residues. Germline CDR1 reads SGHAT; CDR2 reads FQNNGV. Trimming stripped 1 base from V and 2 bases from J, with 11 bases between. The variable domain in full, completed from reference TRBV11-2 and TRBJ2-5, reads EAGVAQSPRYKIIEKRQSVAFWCNPISGHATLYWYQQILGQGPKLLIQFQNNGVVDDSQLPKDRFSAERLKGVDSTLKIQPAKLEDSAVYLCASSLGQRAQETQYFGPGTRLLVL.

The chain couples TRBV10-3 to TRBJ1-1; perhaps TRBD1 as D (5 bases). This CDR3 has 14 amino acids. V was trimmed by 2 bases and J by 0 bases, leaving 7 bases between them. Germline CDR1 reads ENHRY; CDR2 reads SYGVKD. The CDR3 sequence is CAISEIRVNTEAFF. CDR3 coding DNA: TGTGCCATCAGTGAGATCAGGGTGAACACTGAAGCTTTCTTT.

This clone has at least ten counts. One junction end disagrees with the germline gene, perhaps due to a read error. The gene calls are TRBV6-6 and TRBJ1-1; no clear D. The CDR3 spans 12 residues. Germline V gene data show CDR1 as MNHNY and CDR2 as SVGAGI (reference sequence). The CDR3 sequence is CASSYSELLHLF. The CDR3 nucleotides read TGTGCCAGCAGTTACTCAGAACTGCTCCACCTCTTT.

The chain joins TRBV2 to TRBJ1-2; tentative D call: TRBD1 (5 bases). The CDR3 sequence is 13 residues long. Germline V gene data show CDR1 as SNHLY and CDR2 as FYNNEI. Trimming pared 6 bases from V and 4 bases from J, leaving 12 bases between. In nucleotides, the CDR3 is TGTGCCAGCAGCGTCCAGGGTTCCTATGGCTACACCTTC. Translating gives CASSVQGSYGYTF.

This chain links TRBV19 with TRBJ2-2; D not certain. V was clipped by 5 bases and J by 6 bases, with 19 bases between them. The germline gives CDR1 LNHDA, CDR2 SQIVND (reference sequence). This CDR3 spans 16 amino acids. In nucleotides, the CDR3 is TGTGCCAGTAGTGAGTTAGCAGGTGATTCGTCCGGGGAGCTGTTTTTT. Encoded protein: CASSELAGDSSGELFF.

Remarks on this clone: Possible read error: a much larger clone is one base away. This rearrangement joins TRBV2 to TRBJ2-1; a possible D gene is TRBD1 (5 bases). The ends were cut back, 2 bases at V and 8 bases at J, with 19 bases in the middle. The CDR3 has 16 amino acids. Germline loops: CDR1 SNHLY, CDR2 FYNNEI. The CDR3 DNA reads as TGTGCCAGCAGTGAATGGGGCCTTTCCCTTTACGATGAGCAGTTCTTC. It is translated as CASSEWGLSLYDEQFF.

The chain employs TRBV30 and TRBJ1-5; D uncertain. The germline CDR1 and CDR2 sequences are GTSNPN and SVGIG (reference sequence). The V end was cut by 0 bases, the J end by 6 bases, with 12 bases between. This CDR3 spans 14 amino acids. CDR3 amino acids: CAWSVGSASQPQHF. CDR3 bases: TGTGCCTGGAGTGTAGGCTCGGCGAGTCAGCCCCAGCATTTT.

As DNA, the CDR3 is TGTGCCAGCTCCCAGGGGGCTGAGTATAGCAATCAGCCCCAGCATTTT. This sequence encodes CASSQGAEYSNQPQHF. This sequence joins TRBV18 and TRBJ1-5, with 8 bases matching TRBD1. After removal of 6 bases from V and 0 bases from J, the junction contained 7 bases not matched to a gene. The CDR3 runs to 16 residues. CDR1 KGHSH and CDR2 LQKENI come from the germline V gene.

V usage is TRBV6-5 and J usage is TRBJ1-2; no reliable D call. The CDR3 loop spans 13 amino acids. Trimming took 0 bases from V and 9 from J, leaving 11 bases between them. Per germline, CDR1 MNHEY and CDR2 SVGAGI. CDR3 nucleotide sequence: TGTGCCAGCAGTTACTCGATTCGAGGTAGCTACACCTTC. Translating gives CASSYSIRGSYTF.

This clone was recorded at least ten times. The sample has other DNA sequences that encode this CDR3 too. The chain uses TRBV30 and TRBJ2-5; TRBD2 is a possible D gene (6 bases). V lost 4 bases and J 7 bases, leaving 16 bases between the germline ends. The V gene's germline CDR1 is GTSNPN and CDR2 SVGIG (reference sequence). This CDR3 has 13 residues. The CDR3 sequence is CAWIVGGGSTQYF. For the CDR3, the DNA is TGTGCCTGGATCGTGGGTGGGGGGTCGACCCAGTACTTC. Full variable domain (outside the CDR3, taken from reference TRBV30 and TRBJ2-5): SQTIHQWPATLVQPVGSPLSLECTVEGTSNPNLYWYRQAAGRGLQLLFYSVGIGQISSEVPQNLSASRPQDRQFILSSKKLLLSDSGFYLCAWIVGGGSTQYFGPGTRLLVL.

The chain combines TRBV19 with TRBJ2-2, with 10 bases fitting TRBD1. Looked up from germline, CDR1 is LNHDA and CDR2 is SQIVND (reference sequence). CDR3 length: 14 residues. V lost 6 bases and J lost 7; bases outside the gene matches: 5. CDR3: CASSATGGYGELFF. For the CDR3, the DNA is TGTGCCAGTAGCGCGACAGGGGGCTACGGGGAGCTGTTTTTT.

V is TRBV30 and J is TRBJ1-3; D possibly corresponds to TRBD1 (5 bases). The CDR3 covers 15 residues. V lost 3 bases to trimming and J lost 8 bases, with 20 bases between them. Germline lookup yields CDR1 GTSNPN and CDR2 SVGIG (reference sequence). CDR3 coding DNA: TGTGCCTGGAGCCCTCTCTCCAGTAGCAGGGACACCATATATTTT. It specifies CAWSPLSSSRDTIYF.

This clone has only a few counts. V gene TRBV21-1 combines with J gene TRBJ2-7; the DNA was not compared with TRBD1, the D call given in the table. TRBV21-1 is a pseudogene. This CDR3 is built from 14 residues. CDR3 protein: CASSSGTVPYEQYF. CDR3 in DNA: TGTGCCAGCAGCTCCGGGACAGTTCCCTACGAGCAGTACTTC.

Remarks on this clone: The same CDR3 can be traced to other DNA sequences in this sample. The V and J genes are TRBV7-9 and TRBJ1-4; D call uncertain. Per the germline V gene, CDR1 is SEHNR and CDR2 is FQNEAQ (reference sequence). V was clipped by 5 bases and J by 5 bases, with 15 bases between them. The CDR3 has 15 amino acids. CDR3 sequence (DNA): TGTGCCAGCAGCCTAAAGGGTCAGCCCAATGAAAAACTGTTTTTT. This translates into CASSLKGQPNEKLFF.

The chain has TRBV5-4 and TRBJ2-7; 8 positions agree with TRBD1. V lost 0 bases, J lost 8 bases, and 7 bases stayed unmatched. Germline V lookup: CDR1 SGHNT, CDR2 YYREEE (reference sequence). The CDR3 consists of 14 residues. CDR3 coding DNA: TGTGCCAGCAGCTTGGGGACAGGGTTAAACAAGCAGTACTTC. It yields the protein CASSLGTGLNKQYF.

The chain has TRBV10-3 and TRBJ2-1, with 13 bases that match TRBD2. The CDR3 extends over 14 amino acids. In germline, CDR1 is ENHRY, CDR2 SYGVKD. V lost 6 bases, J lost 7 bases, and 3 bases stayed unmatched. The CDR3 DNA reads TGTGCCATCAGGGGACTAGCGGGAAGGAATGAGCAGTTCTTC. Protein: CAIRGLAGRNEQFF.

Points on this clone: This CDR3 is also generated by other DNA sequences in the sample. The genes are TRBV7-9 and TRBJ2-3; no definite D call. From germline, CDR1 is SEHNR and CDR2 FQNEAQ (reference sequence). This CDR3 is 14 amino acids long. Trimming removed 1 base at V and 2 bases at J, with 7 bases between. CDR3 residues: CASSLGRSTDTQYF. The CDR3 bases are TGTGCCAGCAGCTTAGGACGGTCCACAGATACGCAGTATTTT.

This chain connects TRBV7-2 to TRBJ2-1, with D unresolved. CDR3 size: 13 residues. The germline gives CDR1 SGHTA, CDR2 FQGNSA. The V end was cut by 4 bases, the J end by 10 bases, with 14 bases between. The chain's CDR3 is CASSYYSLVEQFF. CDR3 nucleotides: TGTGCCAGCAGCTACTATAGTTTGGTGGAGCAGTTCTTC.

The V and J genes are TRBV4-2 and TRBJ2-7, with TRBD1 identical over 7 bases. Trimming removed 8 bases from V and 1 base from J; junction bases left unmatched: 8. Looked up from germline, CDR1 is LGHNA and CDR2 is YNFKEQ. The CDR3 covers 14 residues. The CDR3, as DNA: TGTGCCAGCGGCAGGGACAGAGAGTCCTACGAGCAGTACTTC. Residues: CASGRDRESYEQYF.

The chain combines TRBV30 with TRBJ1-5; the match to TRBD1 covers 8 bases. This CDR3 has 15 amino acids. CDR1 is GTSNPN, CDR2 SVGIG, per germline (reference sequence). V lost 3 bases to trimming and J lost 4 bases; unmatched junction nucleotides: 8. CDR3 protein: CAWRRTGWKNQPQHF. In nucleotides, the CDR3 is TGTGCCTGGAGAAGGACAGGGTGGAAAAATCAGCCCCAGCATTTT. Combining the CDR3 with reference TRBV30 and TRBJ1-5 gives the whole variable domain SQTIHQWPATLVQPVGSPLSLECTVEGTSNPNLYWYRQAAGRGLQLLFYSVGIGQISSEVPQNLSASRPQDRQFILSSKKLLLSDSGFYLCAWRRTGWKNQPQHFGDGTRLSIL.

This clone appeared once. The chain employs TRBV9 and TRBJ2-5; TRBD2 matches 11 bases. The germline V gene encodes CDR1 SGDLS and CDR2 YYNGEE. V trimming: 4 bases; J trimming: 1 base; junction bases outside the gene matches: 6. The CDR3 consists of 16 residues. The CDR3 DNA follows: TGTGCCAGCAGCACTATGGGACTAGCGGCCCAAGAGACCCAGTACTTC. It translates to CASSTMGLAAQETQYF.

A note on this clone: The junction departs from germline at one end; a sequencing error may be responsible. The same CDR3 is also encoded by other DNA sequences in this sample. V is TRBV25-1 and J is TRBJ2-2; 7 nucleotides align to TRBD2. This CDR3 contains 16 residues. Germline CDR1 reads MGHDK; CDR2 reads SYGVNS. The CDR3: CASSEWASGNTGELFF. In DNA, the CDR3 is TGCGCCAGCAGTGAATGGGCTAGCGGGAACACCGGGGAGCTGTTTTTT.